The rows below give T cell receptor beta chains drawn from one sample of a study of response to subunit inactivated influenza vaccine. TCRdb passed the RT-PCR reads through MiXCR, listing each CDR3 protein once. This sample has about 500,000 distinct CDR3 sequences, with around 7.9% found just once. The sample was PBMCs from blood, taken roughly 24 months after vaccination. The receptor set was obtained from a man between 50 and 75 years old who received an inactivated influenza vaccine. CDR3s include the opening cysteine and the closing phenylalanine or tryptophan. D genes are given only for firm matches. Clone size appears in some rows only: once, few, many, or a class for an expanded clone.

size,V,D,J,CDR3,DNA
few,TRBV30,TRBD2,TRBJ2-3,CAWSYGGSGIADTQYF,TGTGCCTGGAGTTACGGGGGTAGCGGGATTGCAGATACGCAGTATTTT
many,TRBV28,-,TRBJ2-1,CASSSAGASYNEQFF,TGTGCCAGCAGTTCGGCGGGGGCTTCCTACAATGAGCAGTTCTTC
many,TRBV27,TRBD2,TRBJ2-1,CASSILGTRGDNEQFF,TGTGCCAGCAGTATCCTCGGGACTAGGGGGGACAATGAGCAGTTCTTC
once,TRBV7-2,-,TRBJ2-5,CASSARRGPKETQYF,TGTGCCAGCAGCGCCCGGCGGGGCCCTAAAGAGACCCAGTACTTC
-,TRBV4-3,-,TRBJ2-5,CASSQTGVGTQYF,TGCGCCAGCAGCCAGACGGGGGTAGGGACCCAGTACTTC
many,TRBV5-1,TRBD2,TRBJ2-1,CASRLTSENYNEQFF,TGCGCCAGCAGGTTAACTAGCGAGAATTACAATGAGCAGTTCTTC
many,TRBV3-1,TRBD1,TRBJ2-1,CASSQDLRRGFNPVSYNEQFF,TGTGCCAGCAGCCAAGATCTCCGCAGGGGGTTCAACCCCGTCTCCTACAATGAGCAGTTCTTC
few,TRBV27,TRBD1,TRBJ2-3,CASRRQGSSTDTQYF,TGTGCCAGCAGGCGACAGGGTTCTTCGACAGATACGCAGTATTTT
many,TRBV6-5,-,TRBJ2-7,CASSYSKESYEQYF,TGTGCCAGCAGTTACTCGAAGGAGTCCTACGAGCAGTACTTC
-,TRBV2,TRBD1,TRBJ1-2,CASMGQGTPRYGYTF,TGTGCCAGCATGGGACAGGGAACCCCCCGCTATGGCTACACCTTC
-,TRBV11-2,-,TRBJ2-7,CASSLAVGTETYEQYF,TGTGCCAGCAGCTTAGCAGTCGGCACAGAAACCTACGAGCAGTACTTC
-,TRBV5-1,-,TRBJ1-1,CASSLAGAGEPEAFF,TGCGCCAGCAGCTTGGCGGGGGCCGGGGAACCTGAAGCTTTCTTT
many,TRBV12-3/TRBV12-4,-,TRBJ2-1,CASSLVIHGPQLGQFF,TGTGCCAGCAGTTTAGTAATACACGGGCCGCAGCTCGGGCAGTTCTTC
-,TRBV27,-,TRBJ1-4,CASKQVEEKLFF,TGTGCCAGCAAGCAGGTAGAGGAAAAACTGTTTTTT
many,TRBV2,-,TRBJ2-3,CASSEERGRQYF,TGTGCCAGCAGTGAAGAACGGGGGCGGCAGTATTTT
many,TRBV20-1,-,TRBJ1-6,CSAREVGNSPLHF,TGCAGTGCTAGAGAGGTGGGGAACTCACCCCTCCACTTT
few,TRBV12-3/TRBV12-4,-,TRBJ1-6,CASSHRDQNSPLHF,TGTGCCAGCAGTCACCGGGACCAAAATTCACCCCTCCACTTT
-,TRBV11-2,TRBD1,TRBJ2-7,CASSLGRGRQEQYF,TGTGCCAGCAGCTTAGGCAGGGGGCGCCAGGAGCAGTACTTC
-,TRBV7-2,TRBD2,TRBJ2-1,CASSILAGTYNEQFF,TGTGCCAGCAGCATACTAGCGGGGACCTACAATGAGCAGTTCTTC
-,TRBV20-1,TRBD2,TRBJ2-1,CSARGERGHNEQFF,TGCAGTGCTAGAGGCGAGCGGGGCCACAATGAGCAGTTCTTC
many,TRBV7-2,-,TRBJ1-4,CASSKYHEEKLFF,TGTGCCAGCAGCAAATATCACGAGGAAAAACTGTTTTTT
-,TRBV28,-,TRBJ1-5,CASTETASNQPQHF,TGTGCCAGCACGGAGACGGCTTCTAATCAGCCCCAGCATTTT
many,TRBV5-1,-,TRBJ2-3,CASSFTGANPSTDTQYF,TGCGCCAGCAGCTTCACGGGGGCGAACCCTAGCACAGATACGCAGTATTTT
-,TRBV6-5,-,TRBJ1-4,CASSTRHLATNEKLFF,TGTGCCAGCAGTACTAGACACCTTGCAACTAATGAAAAACTGTTTTTT
many,TRBV4-3,-,TRBJ2-2,CASSQDEATYTGELFF,TGCGCCAGCAGCCAAGATGAAGCGACTTACACCGGGGAGCTGTTTTTT
-,TRBV6-5,-,TRBJ1-1,CASSSPLNTEAFF,TGTGCCAGCAGTTCTCCCCTGAACACTGAAGCTTTCTTT
many,TRBV28,-,TRBJ2-5,CASSPTWLETQYF,TGTGCCAGCAGTCCGACTTGGCTCGAGACCCAGTACTTC
-,TRBV29-1,-,TRBJ2-1,CSVEVRGSYNEQFF,TGCAGCGTTGAAGTTCGGGGCTCCTACAATGAGCAGTTCTTC
few,TRBV9,TRBD2,TRBJ2-3,CASSASGGVVDTQYF,TGTGCCAGCAGCGCTAGCGGAGGGGTCGTGGATACGCAGTATTTT
few,TRBV27,TRBD1,TRBJ1-5,CASSGTGLSNQPQHF,TGTGCCAGCAGTGGGACAGGGCTCAGCAATCAGCCCCAGCATTTT
many,TRBV12-3/TRBV12-4,-,TRBJ2-4,CASSLGLAKNIQYF,TGTGCCAGCAGCTTAGGACTAGCCAAAAACATTCAGTACTTC
few,TRBV21-1,-,TRBJ2-7,CASSNVYRVVYEQYF,TGTGCCAGCAGCAATGTGTATCGAGTCGTCTACGAGCAGTACTTC
-,TRBV20-1,TRBD2,TRBJ2-1,CSARWGTSGYNEQFF,TGCAGTGCTAGATGGGGGACTAGCGGATACAATGAGCAGTTCTTC
few,TRBV6-5,-,TRBJ2-3,CASSYSGGAGDTQYF,TGTGCCAGCAGTTACTCGGGTGGGGCGGGAGATACGCAGTATTTT
many,TRBV3-1,TRBD2,TRBJ2-5,CASSQDTSRAGAPETQYF,TGTGCCAGCAGCCAAGATACGAGTCGGGCGGGAGCCCCAGAGACCCAGTACTTC
-,TRBV6-1,TRBD1,TRBJ1-5,CASKSTGGLRQPKHF,TGTGCCAGCAAGTCGACAGGGGGGCTAAGGCAGCCCAAGCATTTT
few,TRBV5-1,-,TRBJ2-5,CASSLWASQETQYF,TGCGCCAGCAGCTTGTGGGCTAGTCAAGAGACCCAGTACTTC
many,TRBV5-6,-,TRBJ1-6,CASSLGGPLHF,TGTGCCAGCAGCTTGGGTGGACCCCTCCACTTT
-,TRBV29-1,-,TRBJ1-1,CSVERVVNTEAFF,TGCAGCGTTGAAAGGGTGGTGAACACTGAAGCTTTCTTT
few,TRBV7-3,-,TRBJ2-1,CASSLILGEVNEQFF,TGTGCCAGCAGCTTAATTTTGGGGGAGGTCAATGAGCAGTTCTTC
-,TRBV23-1,TRBD1,TRBJ2-7,CASSRDRIGEQYF,TGCGCCAGCAGTCGGGACAGGATAGGGGAGCAGTACTTC
few,TRBV5-5,TRBD1,TRBJ1-1,CASSPRQGAGTEAFF,TGTGCCAGCAGCCCCCGACAGGGGGCGGGTACTGAAGCTTTCTTT
many,TRBV4-3,TRBD1,TRBJ2-5,CASSRWTGGEETQYF,TGCGCCAGCAGCCGCTGGACAGGGGGAGAAGAGACCCAGTACTTC
-,TRBV12-3/TRBV12-4,-,TRBJ2-5,CASRTGLNQETQYF,TGTGCCAGCAGGACCGGACTTAACCAAGAGACCCAGTACTTC
few,TRBV29-1,-,TRBJ2-7,CVGSSSYEQYF,TGCGTAGGGTCCAGCTCCTACGAGCAGTACTTC